This entry lists 11 T cell receptor beta chains sequenced from one sample in a study of OX40 agonist ivuxolimab in advanced cancers. Produced via immunoSEQ multiplex PCR; TCRdb's table is partial and in-frame only. The sample holds under 65,000 clones; roughly nine tenths are singletons and the top ten take around 12%. The starting material was CD4+ or CD8+ T cells sorted from blood, obtained in a trial of the OX40 agonist ivuxolimab. The receptors come from an adult with an advanced solid tumor such as melanoma, head and neck, liver or kidney cancer.

This clone is labeled medium-sized (0.01 to 0.1%). This chain joins TRBV27 and TRBJ1-3; a possible D gene is TRBD1 (5 bases). Germline V gene sequence: CDR1 MNHEY, CDR2 SMNVEV (reference sequence). The CDR3 runs 15 residues. With 2 bases removed from V and 0 bases from J, the gap between germline ends came to 8 bases. CDR3 loop: CASSLMGTSGNTIYF. The CDR3 nucleotides are TGTGCCAGCAGTTTAATGGGGACCTCTGGAAACACCATATATTTT.

The rearrangement uses TRBV27 and TRBJ1-1; D may be TRBD1 (5 bases). Germline values: CDR1 MNHEY, CDR2 SMNVEV (reference sequence). The CDR3 has 12 amino acids. V lost 5 bases and J lost 7, with 11 bases in between. The CDR3 loop reads CASSTLGVEAFF. CDR3 DNA sequence: TGTGCCAGCAGTACCTTAGGGGTTGAAGCTTTCTTT.

The chain has TRBV19 and TRBJ1-5; D is ambiguous. The V end was cut by 7 bases, the J end by 0 bases, with 10 bases between. The germline V gene has CDR1 LNHDA and CDR2 SQIVND (reference sequence). CDR3 length: 14 residues. CDR3 protein: CASTGWDSNQPQHF. The CDR3 DNA sequence: TGTGCCAGTACCGGGTGGGATAGCAATCAGCCCCAGCATTTT.

This chain uses TRBV29-1 with TRBJ2-1, with D tentatively TRBD2 (5 bases). Trimming removed 6 bases at V and 5 bases at J, with 8 bases between. CDR3 length: 11 residues. Germline V gives CDR1 SQVTM, CDR2 ANQGSEA. The CDR3 bases are TGCAGCGTGGAGGACGACAATGAGCAGTTCTTC. This translates into CSVEDDNEQFF.

The chain is built from TRBV5-1 and TRBJ2-7, with 7 positions matching TRBD2. Trimming cost V 0 bases and J 2 bases; bases outside gene matches: 5. The CDR3 has 15 residues. Germline CDR1 SGHRS, CDR2 YFSETQ. CDR3 residues: CASSLGLAVPYEQYV. CDR3 in DNA: TGCGCCAGCAGCTTGGGGCTAGCGGTCCCCTACGAGCAGTACGTC.

The rearrangement joins TRBV9 to TRBJ2-3; 8 bases are shared with TRBD2. This CDR3 is built from 15 residues. Per germline, CDR1 SGDLS and CDR2 YYNGEE. J gave up 2 bases and V 2 bases, and 4 bases lay outside the gene matches. Here the CDR3 DNA reads TGTGCCAGCAGCGTCAGCGGGGGACTCACAGATACGCAGTATTTT. This sequence encodes CASSVSGGLTDTQYF.

The chain recombines TRBV14 with TRBJ2-3, with D unclear. The germline V gene encodes CDR1 SGHDN and CDR2 FVKESK. V was clipped by 4 bases and J by 0 bases, with 11 bases between them. The CDR3 spans 15 residues. Written as DNA, the CDR3 is TGTGCCAGCAGCCGTTATCTCTCTAGCACAGATACGCAGTATTTT. This sequence encodes CASSRYLSSTDTQYF.

Details on this clone: Its ends do not fully match the called genes, so a read error is possible. J is TRBJ2-5 and V is TRBV7-7; weak D call: TRBD1 (6 bases). CDR3 length: 15 amino acids. Looked up from germline, CDR1 is SSHAT and CDR2 is FNYEAQ (reference sequence). CDR3 bases: TGTGCTAGCAGCCTGCTGTGGGGGCCCGGAGAGACCCAGTACTTC. It translates to CASSLLWGPGETQYF.

The chain uses TRBV19 and TRBJ2-5, with 7 positions matching TRBD1. Unmatched junction bases numbered 7, after V lost 6 bases and J lost 3 bases. The V gene's germline CDR1 is LNHDA and CDR2 SQIVND (reference sequence). This CDR3 spans 14 amino acids. CDR3 in DNA: TGTGCCAGTAGCACGACAGGGTCTAAAGAGACCCAGTACTTC. Protein: CASSTTGSKETQYF.

The chain couples TRBV10-3 to TRBJ2-2; tentatively, D is TRBD1 (7 bases). From germline, CDR1 is ENHRY and CDR2 SYGVKD. This CDR3 contains 16 residues. Trimming stripped 3 bases from V and 1 base from J, with 12 bases between. In nucleotides, the CDR3 is TGTGCCATCAGTGAAGGAGGGGGCTTGAACACCGGGGAGCTGTTTTTT. This encodes CAISEGGGLNTGELFF.

This clone showed up just once. The chain joins TRBV7-9 to TRBJ2-7; D possibly uses TRBD1 or TRBD2 (5 bases each). From germline, CDR1 is SEHNR and CDR2 FQNEAQ (reference sequence). The CDR3 loop spans 15 amino acids. V was cut by 6 bases and J by 7 bases, with 22 bases left in between. In nucleotides, the CDR3 is TGTGCCAGCAGTTCTGAACGGGGCGTTCGCGGTGAGCAGTACGTC. Translating it yields CASSSERGVRGEQYV.